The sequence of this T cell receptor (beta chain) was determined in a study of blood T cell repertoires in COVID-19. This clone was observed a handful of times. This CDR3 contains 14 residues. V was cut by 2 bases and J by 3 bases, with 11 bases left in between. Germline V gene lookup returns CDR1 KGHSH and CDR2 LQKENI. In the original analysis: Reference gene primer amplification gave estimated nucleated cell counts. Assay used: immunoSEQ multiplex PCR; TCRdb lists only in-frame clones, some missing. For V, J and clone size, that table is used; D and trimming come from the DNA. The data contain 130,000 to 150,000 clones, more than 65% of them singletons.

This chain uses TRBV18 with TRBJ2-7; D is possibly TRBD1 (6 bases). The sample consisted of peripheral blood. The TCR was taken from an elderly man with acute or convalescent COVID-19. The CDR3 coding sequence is TGTGCCAGCTCACCATCCGTGGACAGCTACGAGCAGTACTTC. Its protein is CASSPSVDSYEQYF.